This T cell receptor beta chain derives from a study of shared clonotypes between healthy human individuals. Per germline, CDR1 SNHLY and CDR2 FYNNEI. V dropped 6 bases and J dropped 8; count of bases not matched to a gene: 14. The CDR3 is 16 amino acids. Measured with immunoSEQ multiplex PCR; TCRdb has only the in-frame clones, and not every one. The top ten hold 20% to 25% of the sample, which has 110,000 or so clones, approximately 70% seen once. The specimen sequenced was memory CD8+ T cells sorted from blood. The subset is: CD45RO+ cells pooled with CCR7-negative TemRA cells. This TCR was recovered from a woman aged 25 to 39 in good health. The gene calls are TRBV2 and TRBJ2-1; 9 nucleotides line up with TRBD2. The CDR3 loop is CASRASDFSGSHEQFF. CDR3 nucleotides: TGTGCCAGCAGAGCGAGCGACTTTAGCGGGAGCCATGAGCAGTTCTTC.